This T cell receptor beta chain stems from a study of response to subunit inactivated influenza vaccine. CDR3 length: 13 amino acids. Trimming stripped 4 bases from V and 12 bases from J, with 16 bases between. Study-level findings and limits: Authors suggested each seasonal influenza vaccination recruits few new T cells.

TCRdb re-called the RT-PCR reads with MiXCR, one entry per CDR3 protein. The data show more than 550,000 distinct CDR3 sequences, with around 11% seen just once and approximately 11% held by the top ten. The table lists this clonotype with many counts. As yet, its antigen is unknown. The same sample was also studied in work on T cells expressing NK-cell markers. As that report states: In generating TCR beta cDNA, 5'RACE template switching with UMIs was used. The study drew TCR beta repertoires from sorted CD3+CD56+NKG2C+, CD3+CD56+NKG2C- and CD3+CD56-NKG2C+ T cells. Seven HCMV-seropositive donors and one seronegative donor made up the eight sequenced donors. Specificity for HCMV among expanded NKG2C+ T cell clones was not established.

The chain links TRBV12-3 or TRBV12-4 to TRBJ1-3; D gene uncertain. The sequencing used PBMCs from blood, collected on the day of vaccination. The receptor was derived from a man aged 50-60 years who received an inactivated influenza vaccine. CDR3 bases: TGTGCCAGCAGTTCGCGACGGGCGCAACACATATATTTT. Translation: CASSSRRAQHIYF.